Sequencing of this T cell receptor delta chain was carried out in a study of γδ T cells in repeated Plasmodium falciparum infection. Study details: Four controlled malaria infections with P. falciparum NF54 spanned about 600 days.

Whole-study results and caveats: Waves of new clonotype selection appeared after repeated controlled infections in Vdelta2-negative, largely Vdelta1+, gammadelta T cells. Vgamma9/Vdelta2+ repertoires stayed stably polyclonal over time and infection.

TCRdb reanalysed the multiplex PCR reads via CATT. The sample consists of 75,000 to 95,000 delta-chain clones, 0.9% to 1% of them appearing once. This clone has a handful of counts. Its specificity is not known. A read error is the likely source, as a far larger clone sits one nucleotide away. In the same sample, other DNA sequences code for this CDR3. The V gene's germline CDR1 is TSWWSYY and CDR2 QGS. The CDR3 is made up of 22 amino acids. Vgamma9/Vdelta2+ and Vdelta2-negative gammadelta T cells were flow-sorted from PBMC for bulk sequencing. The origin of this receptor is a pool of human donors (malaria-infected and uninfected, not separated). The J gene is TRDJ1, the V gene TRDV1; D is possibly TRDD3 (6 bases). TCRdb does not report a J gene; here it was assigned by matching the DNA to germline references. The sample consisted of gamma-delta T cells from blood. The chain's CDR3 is CALGDLPRRDRTSLTYTDKLIF. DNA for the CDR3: TGCGCTCTTGGGGATCTTCCCAGAAGGGACCGTACATCGTTAACTTACACCGATAAACTCATCTTT.